These 25 T cell receptor beta chains share one sample of origin, sequenced in a study of control samples from healthy donors and cancer patients. Produced via immunoSEQ multiplex PCR; TCRdb's table is partial and in-frame only. The sample has tens of thousands of clones, about 94% seen once. The sample comprised blood. Receptor source: a woman aged 25 to 39 in good health.

A single count supports this clone. The chain links TRBV2 to TRBJ1-2; D remains ambiguous. Trimming removed 3 bases at V and 8 bases at J, with 10 bases between. The germline gives CDR1 SNHLY, CDR2 FYNNEI. The CDR3 contains 12 residues. The CDR3 coding sequence is TGTGCCAGCAGTGAGGCAACTAGGGGCTACACCTTC. This encodes CASSEATRGYTF.

The chain has TRBV27 and TRBJ2-1; maybe TRBD1 (5 bases). Between the trimmed V and J ends, which lost 4 bases and 0 bases, there was a span of 10 bases. CDR1 is MNHEY and CDR2 is SMNVEV in the germline V gene (reference sequence). The CDR3 spans 15 residues. DNA for the CDR3: TGTGCCAGCAGTTGGAACAGGAGCTCCTACAATGAGCAGTTCTTC. Residues: CASSWNRSSYNEQFF.

The CDR3 bases are TGTGCCAGCAGCGTAGTGGGCGGGGGGGCTACCTACAATGAGCAGTTCTTC. Protein product: CASSVVGGGATYNEQFF. The chain carries TRBV9 and TRBJ2-1; 9 bases line up with TRBD2. The CDR3 loop spans 17 amino acids. Losses at the gene ends were 0 bases for V and 2 bases for J; bases not matched to a gene: 6. Germline values: CDR1 SGDLS, CDR2 YYNGEE.

The table lists this clone with a count of one. The chain uses TRBV4-1 and TRBJ1-1; 8 bases map to TRBD1. The V and J ends lost 1 base and 4 bases, in that order; junction bases with no gene match: 8. The CDR3 is made up of 16 amino acids. Germline V gene sequence: CDR1 MGHRA, CDR2 YSYEKL. CDR3 region: CASSQAATGGTTEAFF. The CDR3 DNA reads as TGCGCCAGCAGCCAAGCGGCTACAGGGGGAACCACTGAAGCTTTCTTT.

The chain links TRBV11-2 to TRBJ1-1; no reliable D call. There are 13 residues in the CDR3. CDR1 SGHAT and CDR2 FQNNGV come from the germline V gene. V lost 7 bases, J lost 1 base, and 10 bases lay in between. The CDR3 here is CASNSGGNTEAFF. The CDR3 DNA is TGTGCCAGCAACTCGGGAGGGAACACTGAAGCTTTCTTT.

This clone has a handful of counts. V is TRBV5-1 and J is TRBJ1-1; 9 bases fit TRBD1. This CDR3 is built from 15 residues. The V and J ends lost 5 bases and 7 bases, in that order; junction bases with no gene match: 12. The germline CDR1 and CDR2 sequences are SGHRS and YFSETQ. The DNA for the CDR3 is TGCGCCAGCAGGCGGTGGGACAGGGTATCGGGTGAAGCTTTCTTT. Its translation is CASRRWDRVSGEAFF.

The chain carries TRBV18 and TRBJ2-7; D remains unclear. The CDR3 is 13 amino acids. The germline V gene encodes CDR1 KGHSH and CDR2 LQKENI. The V end lost 2 bases, the J end lost 5 bases, and 10 bases lay between the germline ends. CDR3 sequence reads: CASSPGNGNEQYV. CDR3 DNA: TGTGCCAGCTCACCAGGGAACGGCAACGAGCAGTACGTC.

In DNA form, the CDR3 reads TGTGCCAGCAGCCTTACCGGAGGGAATCAGCCCCAGCATTTT. It encodes CASSLTGGNQPQHF. This chain links TRBV14 with TRBJ1-5; D is ambiguous. V lost 4 bases and J 4 bases, leaving 11 bases between the germline ends. The CDR3 has 14 residues. The germline V gene has CDR1 SGHDN and CDR2 FVKESK.

V usage is TRBV6-5 and J usage is TRBJ2-1; 13 bases match TRBD2. Germline V gives CDR1 MNHEY, CDR2 SVGAGI. This CDR3 is built from 14 residues. The junction had 0 bases not matched to a gene; V was cut back by 6 bases and J by 4 bases. The CDR3 DNA is TGTGCCAGCAGACTAGCGGGGGGGTACAATGAGCAGTTCTTC. Amino acid sequence: CASRLAGGYNEQFF.

V gene TRBV15 combines with J gene TRBJ1-2; 10 bases line up with TRBD1. J lost 2 bases, V lost 3 bases, and 0 bases had no gene match. The germline gives CDR1 LNHNV, CDR2 YYDKDF (reference sequence). The CDR3 totals 14 residues. The CDR3 reads CATSRGQGNYGYTF. CDR3 sequence (DNA): TGTGCCACCAGCAGGGGACAGGGGAACTATGGCTACACCTTC.

The chain carries TRBV7-9 and TRBJ2-1, with 10 bases aligning to TRBD1. The trim removed 4 bases at V and 4 bases at J, leaving 7 bases unmatched. Germline CDR1 SEHNR, CDR2 FQNEAQ (reference sequence). The CDR3 contains 16 residues. Here the CDR3 DNA reads TGTGCCAGCAGCTCCACGGGGACAGGGGATTACAATGAGCAGTTCTTC. It codes for CASSSTGTGDYNEQFF. The full variable domain, with the rest looked up from reference TRBV7-9 and TRBJ2-1, is DTGVSQNPRHKITKRGQNVTFRCDPISEHNRLYWYRQTLGQGPEFLTYFQNEAQLEKSRLLSDRFSAERPKGSFSTLEIQRTEQGDSAMYLCASSSTGTGDYNEQFFGPGTRLTVL.

This chain uses TRBV9 with TRBJ2-3; 13 bases map to TRBD2. This CDR3 is built from 18 residues. V was clipped by 0 bases and J by 5 bases; unmatched bases: 9. Germline CDR1 SGDLS, CDR2 YYNGEE. The CDR3 reads CASSVGGGTSGVRDTQYF. CDR3 DNA: TGTGCCAGCAGCGTAGGAGGGGGGACTAGCGGGGTTCGAGATACGCAGTATTTT.

The chain combines TRBV21-1 with TRBJ2-2; the table's TRBD2 call for D was not verified on the DNA. TRBV21-1 has pseudogene status. The CDR3 has 12 amino acids. CDR3 nucleotide sequence: TGCGCGGGGGGGGACCACACCGGGGAGCTGTTTTTT. Translating gives CAGGDHTGELFF.

The chain couples TRBV5-1 to TRBJ2-1, with 10 bases fitting TRBD2. The CDR3 is 15 amino acids. V lost 0 bases to trimming and J lost 9 bases; unmatched junction nucleotides: 6. The germline V gene encodes CDR1 SGHRS and CDR2 YFSETQ. CDR3 DNA sequence: TGCGCCAGCAGCTTGGGCCAGCGGGGGGGCCTTGAGCAGTTCTTC. Translating gives CASSLGQRGGLEQFF.

This clone was counted a single time. This chain connects TRBV4-1 to TRBJ1-1, with 7 bases identical to TRBD1. The V and J ends lost 1 base and 10 bases, in that order; junction bases with no gene match: 9. CDR1 and CDR2 from the germline V gene are MGHRA and YSYEKL. The CDR3 consists of 14 residues. As DNA, the CDR3 is TGCGCCAGCAGCCAAGGACAGGGACTAGCAGGAGCTTTCTTT. The encoded protein is CASSQGQGLAGAFF.

V gene TRBV6-2 or TRBV6-3 combines with J gene TRBJ1-2, with D possibly being TRBD1 (6 bases). The CDR3 contains 17 residues. V was trimmed by 4 bases and J by 6 bases, leaving 24 bases between them. Germline CDR1 is MNHEY and CDR2 is SVGEGT. CDR3 loop: CASSSSDSRSRLDGYTF. The CDR3 DNA follows: TGTGCCAGCAGTTCCTCGGACAGCAGGTCTAGGTTGGATGGCTACACCTTC.

The chain joins TRBV18 to TRBJ2-7; the D gene is possibly TRBD2 (5 bases). Trimming stripped 3 bases from V and 3 bases from J, with 9 bases between. The CDR3 loop spans 13 amino acids. Germline V lookup: CDR1 KGHSH, CDR2 LQKENI. The CDR3 here is CASSPAGNYEQYV. The DNA of the CDR3 is TGTGCCAGCTCACCTGCCGGGAACTACGAGCAGTACGTC.

The V gene is TRBV5-1, the J gene TRBJ1-2; D remains unclear. The germline V gene encodes CDR1 SGHRS and CDR2 YFSETQ. The ends were cut back, 0 bases at V and 8 bases at J, with 14 bases in the middle. The CDR3 has 14 amino acids. The CDR3: CASSLVEGEVGYTF. The CDR3 DNA reads TGCGCCAGCAGCTTGGTTGAGGGTGAGGTAGGCTACACCTTC.

The chain recombines TRBV30 with TRBJ1-2; TRBD1 might be the D (6 bases). This CDR3 comprises 13 residues. Trimming removed 4 bases at V and 6 bases at J, with 15 bases between. The germline V gene encodes CDR1 GTSNPN and CDR2 SVGIG (reference sequence). In DNA, the CDR3 is TGTGCCTGGACTACAGGGATTTCCAATGGCTACACCTTC. This sequence encodes CAWTTGISNGYTF.

The rearrangement joins TRBV25-1 to TRBJ1-6; D not resolved. Germline CDR1 is MGHDK and CDR2 is SYGVNS. The V and J ends lost 4 bases and 9 bases respectively, with 7 bases between them. The CDR3 contains 12 residues. The CDR3, as DNA: TGTGCCAGCAGTGGAGTTGTTTCACCCCTCCACTTT. The encoded protein is CASSGVVSPLHF.

The chain recombines TRBV11-3 with TRBJ2-6; a possible D gene is TRBD1 (5 bases). CDR1 is SGHNT, CDR2 YENEEA, per germline. The CDR3 is 17 amino acids. Trimming took 3 bases from V and 0 from J, leaving 12 bases between them. CDR3 protein: CASSFGRVISGANVLTF. CDR3 DNA sequence: TGTGCCAGCAGCTTCGGCAGGGTAATCTCTGGGGCCAACGTCCTGACTTTC.

The chain employs TRBV5-8 and TRBJ1-2, with no clear D. The germline V and J ends were trimmed by 7 bases and 5 bases, with 6 bases remaining between them. Germline V CDR1 and CDR2: SGHTS, YDEGEE. This CDR3 region has 10 residues. The CDR3 DNA follows: TGTGCCAGCGCCTTTTATGGCTACACCTTC. Translation gives CASAFYGYTF.

The chain links TRBV3-1 (or the pseudogene TRBV3-2) to TRBJ2-3; tentative D call: TRBD2 (6 bases). The CDR3 length is 17 residues. Germline lookup yields CDR1 LGHDT and CDR2 YNNKEL (reference sequence). V gave up 1 base and J gave up 4 bases, with 18 bases separating them. The CDR3 sequence is CASSQGWGELRADTQYF. CDR3 DNA sequence: TGTGCCAGCAGCCAAGGCTGGGGGGAACTGAGGGCAGATACGCAGTATTTT.

This clone occurred once. The V and J genes are TRBV10-1 and TRBJ2-3; D gene uncertain. Trimming shortened V by 8 bases and J by 0 bases, and 21 bases separated the two germline ends. This CDR3 region has 17 residues. The germline gives CDR1 WNHNN, CDR2 SYGVQD (reference sequence). The CDR3 DNA is TGCGCCAGCTCCCCCGGGCAGAAAATATCTAGCACAGATACGCAGTATTTT. As protein: CASSPGQKISSTDTQYF.

This chain links TRBV19 with TRBJ1-5; D is uncertain. The CDR3 spans 17 residues. The V gene lost 3 bases and the J gene lost 2 bases, with 17 bases spanning the gap. The germline gives CDR1 LNHDA, CDR2 SQIVND (reference sequence). CDR3 DNA: TGTGCCAGTAGTATGGTATCCGGGTCGGTGGGCAATCAGCCCCAGCATTTT. This sequence encodes CASSMVSGSVGNQPQHF.